Presented here are 9 T cell receptor beta chains from one specimen sequenced in a study of spatial heterogeneity in lung cancer. TCRdb analysed the 5' RACE reads with MiXCR anew, one entry per CDR3 protein. The sample comprises around 11,000 distinct CDR3 sequences, about 6.3% of which are singletons, and over 25% rests with the top ten. Sample time point: sample taken at primary tumor resection. No cells were sorted before sequencing. The whole RNA sequenced was extracted from tumor, nontumor lung or frozen PBMC. The source material was PBMCs, sampled at surgery. These receptors were obtained from a male donor with early-stage non-small cell lung cancer.

This clonotype was found many times. This beta chain lies outside the target of a library built for alpha chains; its clone size means little. The genes are TRBV6-1 and TRBJ2-7, with D uncertain. The CDR3 spans 12 residues. CDR1 MNHNS and CDR2 SASEGT come from the germline V gene. V lost 2 bases, J lost 1 base, and 3 bases lay in between. The CDR3 protein is CASSEQSYEQYF. The DNA of the CDR3 is TGTGCCAGCAGTGAACAATCCTACGAGCAGTACTTC.

This clonotype is classed as medium-sized. The size of this beta chain means little, since it is a stray read in a library made for alpha chains. The chain employs TRBV20-1 and TRBJ2-7; 8 nucleotides match TRBD2. Germline values: CDR1 DFQATT, CDR2 SNEGSKA (reference sequence). This CDR3 is 13 amino acids long. V was clipped by 5 bases and J by 7 bases; unmatched bases: 10. CDR3 loop: CSAERGFSGEQYF. The CDR3 region has the DNA TGCAGTGCTGAGCGGGGGTTTTCGGGAGAGCAGTACTTC.

This clonotype was picked up many times. The library was built for alpha chains, so this beta chain is an off-target read and its size means little. This sequence joins TRBV6-5 and TRBJ2-2; 10 nucleotides agree with TRBD2. The germline gives CDR1 MNHEY, CDR2 SVGAGI. The CDR3 runs to 16 residues. The V and J ends lost 2 bases and 6 bases, in that order; junction bases with no gene match: 6. Here the CDR3 DNA reads TGTGCCAGCAGTTACAGGGCTAGCGGGGGCTCCGGGGAGCTGTTTTTT. Amino acid sequence: CASSYRASGGSGELFF.

Concerning this clonotype itself: Found in a library prepared for alpha chains, this beta chain is an off-target read, and its abundance has little meaning. The rearrangement joins TRBV5-6 to TRBJ2-1; TRBD1 agrees at 9 bases. The trim removed 4 bases at V and 2 bases at J, leaving 4 bases unmatched. This CDR3 spans 15 amino acids. Germline CDR1 reads SGHDT; CDR2 reads YYEEEE. CDR3 nucleotide sequence: TGTGCCAGCAGCCTGCGGGACAGGGCCTACAATGAGCAGTTCTTC. Amino acids: CASSLRDRAYNEQFF.

As concerns this clonotype: With the library built for alpha chains, this beta chain is off target and its frequency is not meaningful. DNA for the CDR3: TGTGCCAGCAGCCAAGGGACGGGGGCCAAAAACATTCAGTACTTC. Translation gives CASSQGTGAKNIQYF. The V gene is TRBV4-2, the J gene TRBJ2-4, with D maybe TRBD2 (5 bases). The V gene's germline CDR1 is LGHNA and CDR2 YNFKEQ. The CDR3 runs to 15 residues. Between the trimmed V and J ends, which lost 1 base and 1 base, there was a span of 8 bases.

This clonotype occurred once. This beta chain is a stray read from a library made for alpha chains; its abundance is not meaningful. CDR3 DNA: TGTGCCAGCAGCCAATCTAGCGGGGGGACCTACGAGCAGTACTTC. Translated: CASSQSSGGTYEQYF. The chain carries TRBV28 and TRBJ2-7; TRBD2 agrees at 11 bases. Germline V gives CDR1 MDHEN, CDR2 SYDVKM. The CDR3 runs to 15 residues. Unmatched junction bases numbered 6, after V lost 6 bases and J lost 2 bases.

This clonotype was detected many times. Because the library targeted alpha chains, this beta chain is an off-target read whose size means little. The chain carries TRBV28 and TRBJ2-3, with D perhaps TRBD2 (6 bases). Trimming took off 5 bases at V and 0 bases at J, with 6 bases between the two ends. Germline-derived CDR1 and CDR2 are MDHEN and SYDVKM. The CDR3 has 13 residues. In nucleotides, the CDR3 is TGTGCCAGCAGTAGCGGGAGCACAGATACGCAGTATTTT. It is translated as CASSSGSTDTQYF.

This clonotype was recorded at least ten times. This beta chain appears as a stray read in a library generated for alpha chains; its size is not informative. The chain's CDR3 is CASSELGTPNTEAFF. The CDR3 region has the DNA TGTGCCAGCAGTGAATTGGGGACACCGAACACTGAAGCTTTCTTT. The rearrangement joins TRBV25-1 to TRBJ1-1; D is perhaps TRBD1 (6 bases). Germline values: CDR1 MGHDK, CDR2 SYGVNS. The CDR3 has 15 residues. V lost 1 base, J lost 1 base, and 10 bases lay in between.

Sample share makes this clonotype medium-sized. This beta chain is off target for a library built for alpha chains, so its abundance means little. The J gene is TRBJ2-7, the V gene TRBV7-9; TRBD1 or TRBD2 may be the D gene (5 bases each). The germline V and J ends were trimmed by 5 bases and 3 bases, with 17 bases remaining between them. CDR3 length: 15 amino acids. In germline, CDR1 is SEHNR, CDR2 FQNEAQ (reference sequence). DNA of the CDR3: TGTGCCAGCAGCCATTGGGGGAAACACCTCTACGAGCAGTACTTC. Protein sequence: CASSHWGKHLYEQYF.